A selection of T cell receptor beta chains follows, all from one sample in a study of cytomegalovirus exposure and HLA in healthy donors. Only in-frame clones appear in the TCRdb table, and some are missing; sequencing was by immunoSEQ multiplex PCR. The sample consists of 100,000 to 150,000 clones, under 85% of them appearing once. Sequencing input: PBMCs. The receptors were gathered from a woman aged 45-59 years in good health and CMV-seropositive. CDR3s include the opening cysteine and the closing phenylalanine or tryptophan. D genes are given only for firm matches. Clone size is not always given. Where it is, it says once, few, many or a class for expanded clones.

>TRBD2|TRBJ2-5|TRBV11-3|NA
TGTGCCAGCAGGGGACTAGCGGGGGGGCCTAAGGAGACCCAGTACTTC
CASRGLAGGPKETQYF
>NA|TRBJ1-1|TRBV7-8|NA
TGTGCCAGCAGCCTCCCGGGGAGGGGGGAGTACACTGAAGCTTTCTTT
CASSLPGRGEYTEAFF
>TRBD1|TRBJ1-2|TRBV30|once
TGTGCCTGGAGTCCTAGGGGACAGGGCGACTATGGCTACACCTTC
CAWSPRGQGDYGYTF
>TRBD2|TRBJ2-1|TRBV5-1|NA
TGCGCCAGCAGCTCGGGACTAGTTGGGGATGAGCAGTTCTTC
CASSSGLVGDEQFF
>TRBD2|TRBJ2-1|TRBV4-2|NA
TGTGCCAGCAGCCAAGGACTAGCGGGAGGGTCTCGCGATGAGCAGTTCTTC
CASSQGLAGGSRDEQFF
>NA|TRBJ1-2|TRBV11-1|NA
TGTGCCAGCAGCTTTACAGGTGGTTCATATGGCTACACCTTC
CASSFTGGSYGYTF
>NA|TRBJ2-1|TRBV7-9|few
TGTGCCAGCAGCTTAGGGTTTCAGGGCTCCGGGAATGAGCAGTTCTTC
CASSLGFQGSGNEQFF
>TRBD1|TRBJ2-1|TRBV2|NA
TGTGCCAGCAGTGCTAGGGGGCGGGCTGCCTACAATGAGCAGTTCTTC
CASSARGRAAYNEQFF
>NA|TRBJ1-2|TRBV6-1|NA
TGTGCCAGTGTGGGTCAGGTTAGAAACTATGGCTACACCTTC
CASVGQVRNYGYTF
>TRBD1|TRBJ1-4|TRBV27|NA
TGTGCCAGCAGTCCCACGGGACAGGGAGGATGGAAACTGTTTTTT
CASSPTGQGGWKLFF
>NA|TRBJ2-1|TRBV5-1|once
TGCGCCAGCAGCTTGAACGGCTGGGCCTCCTACAATGAGCAGTTCTTC
CASSLNGWASYNEQFF
>TRBD2|TRBJ2-1|TRBV7-2|NA
TGTGCCAGCAGCCGCGCGGCTCCGGGACTAGCGCCTAATGAGCAGTTCTTC
CASSRAAPGLAPNEQFF
>NA|TRBJ1-4|TRBV30|NA
TGTGCCTGGAGTCTTACGACCCCGAGGAGTGAAAAACTGTTTTTT
CAWSLTTPRSEKLFF
>TRBD2|TRBJ2-7|TRBV2|NA
TGTGCCAGCACCCCCACCGAGGCTAGCGGGCGGAAGCAGTACTTC
CASTPTEASGRKQYF
>NA|TRBJ2-2|TRBV2|NA
TGTGCCAGCAGGGGCACCAACACCGGGGAGCTGTTTTTT
CASRGTNTGELFF
>NA|TRBJ1-2|TRBV30|few
TGTGCCTGGAGCGCTGGACAGAACTATGGCTACACCTTC
CAWSAGQNYGYTF
>TRBD1|TRBJ1-2|TRBV30|NA
TGTGCCTGGAAGCTGACAGGGGACTATGGCTACACCTTC
CAWKLTGDYGYTF
>NA|TRBJ1-2|TRBV5-6|NA
TGTGCCAGCAGCGGAGACCGCTACCTTAACTATGGCTACACCTTC
CASSGDRYLNYGYTF
>NA|TRBJ2-1|TRBV4-2|once
TGTGCCAGCAGCCAAGGGCCAAATGAGCAGTTCTTC
CASSQGPNEQFF
>TRBD1|TRBJ2-7|TRBV2|NA
TGTGCCAGCAAGAGGACAGGGGGGGTGGAGCAGTACTTC
CASKRTGGVEQYF
>NA|TRBJ1-2|TRBV4-2|NA
TGTGCCAGCAGCCAAGATATCGTAGGGGGCTATGGCTACACCTTC
CASSQDIVGGYGYTF
>NA|TRBJ2-1|TRBV6-6|NA
TGTGCCAGCAGTTACTCGACAGAGAATGAGCAGTTCTTC
CASSYSTENEQFF
>TRBD2|TRBJ2-1|TRBV11-2|NA
TGTGCCAGCAGCTCCCTAGCGGGAGTACACACAAAGTTCTTC
CASSSLAGVHTKFF
>NA|TRBJ2-5|TRBV5-1|NA
TGCGCCAGCAGCTTGGGGGCAGGGTACCAAGAGACCCAGTACTTC
CASSLGAGYQETQYF
>TRBD1|TRBJ1-2|TRBV27|NA
TGTGCCAGCAGTTTCTTGGCAGGGGGCGTGTATGGCTACACCTTC
CASSFLAGGVYGYTF
>NA|TRBJ2-7|TRBV4-2|NA
TGTGCCAGCAGCAAGTACCCCAGCTCCTACGAGCAGTACTTC
CASSKYPSSYEQYF
>TRBD2|TRBJ2-3|TRBV13|NA
TGTGCCAGCAGCCAAGGACTAGCGGCTAGCACAGATACGCAGTATTTT
CASSQGLAASTDTQYF
>TRBD2|TRBJ2-5|TRBV5-1|NA
TGCGCCAGCAGCCTCGGGAGTAGCGGGAGGGCCGAGGAGACCCAGTACTTC
CASSLGSSGRAEETQYF
>TRBD2|TRBJ2-1|TRBV14|NA
TGTGCCAGCAGCCAACCGGGACTAGCGGGGGCCTACAATGAGCAGTTCTTC
CASSQPGLAGAYNEQFF
>NA|TRBJ2-3|TRBV9|NA
TGTGCCAGCAGCGTAGAGGGACAAGGTGTTGGGGTTACGCAGTATTTT
CASSVEGQGVGVTQYF
>TRBD1|TRBJ2-6|TRBV9|NA
TGTGCCAGCAGCGGACCCTCCGGACAGGGAGGCTCTGGGGCCAACGTCCTGACTTTC
CASSGPSGQGGSGANVLTF
>NA|TRBJ2-3|TRBV11-1|NA
TGTGCCAGCAGCGGAGGGGTCCCTAGCACAGATACGCAGTATTTT
CASSGGVPSTDTQYF
>NA|TRBJ1-1|TRBV30|NA
TGTGCCTGGGATGCCCGGGGGAACACTGAAGCTTTCTTT
CAWDARGNTEAFF
>TRBD1|TRBJ2-7|TRBV20-1|few
TGCAGTGCTGGACGCCGGGACAGGGGTTTCTTC
CSAGRRDRGFF
>TRBD1|TRBJ2-7|TRBV30|few
TGTGCCTTCTCTACCGGGACAGGGTCGGTCGGGCAGTACTTC
CAFSTGTGSVGQYF
>TRBD2|TRBJ2-1|TRBV10-1|NA
TGCGCCAGCACCGGGGCGGGAGGGGGCAATGAGCAGTTCTTC
CASTGAGGGNEQFF
>TRBD1|TRBJ1-4|TRBV5-1|few
TGCGCCAGCAGCTTACAGGGGAATGAAAAACTGTTTTTT
CASSLQGNEKLFF
>NA|TRBJ2-5|TRBV9|NA
TGTGCCAGCAGCGTTTCAACAGGAGTCCAAGAGACCCAGTACTTC
CASSVSTGVQETQYF
>NA|TRBJ2-7|TRBV28|NA
TGTGCCAGCACCAGGGGCTCCTACGAGCAGTACTTC
CASTRGSYEQYF
>NA|TRBJ2-6|TRBV7-2|NA
TGTGCCGGCAGCCAGACAGCGAACTCTGGGGCCAACGTCCTGACTTTC
CAGSQTANSGANVLTF
>NA|TRBJ1-1|TRBV20-1|few
TGCAGTCAATCCAGGGGCACTGAAGCTTTCTTT
CSQSRGTEAFF
>NA|TRBJ2-1|TRBV19|NA
TGTGCCAGTAGTATAGGGGGGGGGCGAAGTCTCAATGAGCAGTTCTTC
CASSIGGGRSLNEQFF
>NA|TRBJ2-7|TRBV5-1|NA
TGCGCCAGCAGCCTCTTCCGTGGGCTCCCCTACGAGCAGTACTTC
CASSLFRGLPYEQYF
>NA|TRBJ2-7|TRBV27|once
TGTGCCAGCAGGCCTGTGCGGGGAGGGGGCGAGCAGTACTTC
CASRPVRGGGEQYF
>TRBD1|TRBJ1-2|TRBV19|NA
TGTGCCAGTAACAGGGGTCGAGGAGCTAACTATGGCTACACCTTT
CASNRGRGANYGYTF
>NA|TRBJ1-4|TRBV7-9|NA
TGTGCCAGCAGCCGACCGACGGAGAATGAAAAACTGTTTTTT
CASSRPTENEKLFF
>TRBD1|TRBJ1-4|TRBV4-3|NA
TGCGCCAGCAGCCAAGATTGGACAGGGGTTAATGAAAAACTGTTTTTT
CASSQDWTGVNEKLFF
>NA|TRBJ1-1|TRBV6-6|once
TGTGCCAGCAGCCGTCGACAGAGGGCGGGGACTGAAGCTTTCTTT
CASSRRQRAGTEAFF
>NA|TRBJ2-2|TRBV7-2|NA
TGTGCCAGCAGCGTCCCTAGAAGGGGAAGGGACACCGGGGAGCTGTTTTTT
CASSVPRRGRDTGELFF
>TRBD1|TRBJ1-1|TRBV29-1|few
TGCAGCGTGAAGGGACAGTTGAACACTGAAGCTTTCTTT
CSVKGQLNTEAFF
>TRBD1|TRBJ1-2|TRBV15|once
TGTGCCACCAGCCGGGGACAGGGAGGCTATGGCTACACCTTC
CATSRGQGGYGYTF
>NA|TRBJ1-6|TRBV2|NA
TGTGCCAGCAGTGAAAAGGGCAGGGAGGCCAATTCACCCCTCCACTTT
CASSEKGREANSPLHF
>NA|TRBJ2-1|TRBV2|NA
TGTGCCAGCAGCCGGGACTACAATGAGCAGTTCTTC
CASSRDYNEQFF
>NA|TRBJ1-1|TRBV6-5|NA
TGTGCCAGCAGTTCCTACGGGGCCAGGGAGGTCACTGAAGCTTTCTTT
CASSSYGAREVTEAFF
>TRBD2|TRBJ2-3|TRBV7-9|NA
TGTGCCAGCAGCGCAAGAGGAAGACTAGCATCGACGGGGACAGATACGCAGTATTTT
CASSARGRLASTGTDTQYF
>TRBD2|TRBJ2-5|TRBV9|NA
TGTGCCAGCAGCGTAGGGAACAGCGGGGGGGTCGAGACCCAGTACTTC
CASSVGNSGGVETQYF
>TRBD1|TRBJ2-1|TRBV5-1|NA
TGCGCCAGCAGCCCACAGGGGGCCTCCTACAATGAGCAGTTCTTC
CASSPQGASYNEQFF
>NA|TRBJ2-2|TRBV7-6|NA
TGTGCCAGCACTCCTAGAAGAGGGGGAGAAGTTCGGACCGGGGAGCTGTTTTTT
CASTPRRGGEVRTGELFF
>NA|TRBJ1-4|TRBV15|few
TGTGCCACCAGCCCTAGCACGGGTCTTGCAGAAAAACTGTTTTTT
CATSPSTGLAEKLFF